This T cell receptor (beta chain) was retrieved from a study of Tregs in tolerant kidney transplant recipients. Study context: An approximately three-day belatacept mixed lymphocyte reaction, sometimes plus 5-day graft donor restimulation, preceded CD4+CD25+CD127- sorting.

Measured with immunoSEQ multiplex PCR; TCRdb has only the in-frame clones, and not every one. Here the sample spans 2,800 or so clones, around 38% being singletons. Study-level points and caveats: This study did not directly address biological reproducibility. Tregs expanded with activated donor B cells seemed most donor-specific. The small number of patients limits these findings pending further validation.

The sample holds one count of this clone. Its matching antigen is unknown. CDR1 MDHEN and CDR2 SYDVKM come from the germline V gene. V lost 3 bases to trimming and J lost 4 bases, with 24 bases between them. The CDR3 is 18 amino acids. This TCR came from a human donor in good health. The chain links TRBV28 to TRBJ2-5, with D possibly TRBD2 on 6 matching bases. Sample: Tregs from blood cultured with allogeneic cells. CDR3 coding DNA: TGTGCCAGCAGTTTTAGAGTGACTAGAGGGTTTTTAAGAGAGACCCAGTACTTC. Translated, it gives CASSFRVTRGFLRETQYF.